The T cell receptor beta chain under discussion was sequenced for a study of CD8 T cells in ankylosing spondylitis. V trimming: 3 bases; J trimming: 0 bases; junction bases outside the gene matches: 9. The germline V gene has CDR1 MNHNS and CDR2 SASEGT. The CDR3 has 17 amino acids. The TCR beta libraries were generated through quantitative 5'-RACE incorporating molecular barcodes. From the 5' RACE reads, TCRdb called clonotypes with MiXCR, one entry per CDR3 protein. The sample lists about 840,000 distinct CDR3 sequences; around 11% were seen once. Study-wide results and caveats: There was a TCR beta motif, made of several highly homologous variants, that appeared characteristic of ankylosing spondylitis blood.

This clonotype appeared a few times. Its antigen remains unidentified. The chain is built from TRBV6-1 and TRBJ2-5; 8 bases are shared with TRBD1. This receptor was obtained from a male donor with ankylosing spondylitis. Sequences were obtained from blood, either unsorted or a sorted T cell fraction (not recorded which). CDR3 loop: CASSDPGQVPYQETQYF. As DNA, the CDR3 is TGTGCCAGCAGTGATCCGGGACAGGTCCCGTACCAAGAGACCCAGTACTTC.